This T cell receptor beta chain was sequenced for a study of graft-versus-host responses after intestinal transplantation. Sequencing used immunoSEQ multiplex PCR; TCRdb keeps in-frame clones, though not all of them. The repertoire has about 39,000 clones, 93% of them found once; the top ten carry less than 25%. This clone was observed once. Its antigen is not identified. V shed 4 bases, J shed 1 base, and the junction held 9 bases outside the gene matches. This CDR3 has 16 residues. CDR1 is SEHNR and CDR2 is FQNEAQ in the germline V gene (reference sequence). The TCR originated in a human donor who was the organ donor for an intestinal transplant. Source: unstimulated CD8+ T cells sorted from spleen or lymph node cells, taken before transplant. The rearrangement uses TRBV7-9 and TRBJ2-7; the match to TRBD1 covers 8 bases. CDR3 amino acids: CASSYISRTGSYEQYF. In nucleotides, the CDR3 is TGTGCCAGCAGCTACATATCCAGGACAGGGTCCTACGAGCAGTACTTC.